Following are 7 T cell receptor beta chains from one sample sequenced in a study of graft-versus-host responses after intestinal transplantation (dated by TCRdb to the early 2020s). These receptors' antigens are unknown. The label giving this sample's time point can be read as: cells obtained before transplantation from donor or recipient. The library was made by the immunoSEQ multiplex PCR assay. TCRdb retrieved this table from immuneACCESS and kept in-frame rearrangements only. Not all clones are present; in checked studies, unresolved V genes account for under half, and no reason is known for the remainder. Within this sample are some 92,000 clones, with 92% of them counted one time only. In total, the top ten clones hold 0.3% of the sample. This material consisted of unstimulated CD4+ T cells sorted from spleen or lymph node cells, taken before intestinal transplant. The receptor source for this set is a human donor who received an intestinal transplant.

CDR3 DNA: TGTGCCAGCAGCTGCTACCCGACAGCCCCATATGGCTACACCTTC. Its protein product is CASSCYPTAPYGYTF. The chain employs TRBV7-7 and TRBJ1-2; D is perhaps TRBD1 (5 bases). Germline V gives CDR1 SSHAT, CDR2 FNYEAQ (reference sequence). The CDR3 consists of 15 residues. V was cut by 4 bases and J by 5 bases, with 17 bases left in between.

This chain uses TRBV18 with TRBJ2-7, with 9 nucleotides matching TRBD1. V lost 2 bases and J lost 5; bases outside the gene matches: 10. The CDR3 has 16 residues. CDR1 and CDR2 (germline): KGHSH, LQKENI. The CDR3 spells CASSPIPGTGLHEQYF. The CDR3 region has the DNA TGTGCCAGCTCACCAATCCCCGGGACAGGGCTCCACGAGCAGTACTTC.

The rearrangement joins TRBV2 to TRBJ2-7; TRBD2 aligns across 12 bases. Germline V gene data show CDR1 as SNHLY and CDR2 as FYNNEI. Trimming took 5 bases from V and 0 from J; bases not matched to a gene: 14. The CDR3 contains 19 residues. This CDR3 is CASSWSFGTSGRSSYEQYF. The CDR3 DNA reads TGTGCCAGCAGTTGGTCCTTCGGGACTAGCGGGCGGAGCTCCTACGAGCAGTACTTC.

This chain joins TRBV6-1 and TRBJ1-1; unclear D gene. V was shortened by 1 base and J by 3 bases, with 9 bases between the two germline ends. The CDR3 consists of 14 residues. CDR1 MNHNS and CDR2 SASEGT come from the germline V gene. As DNA, the CDR3 is TGTGCCAGCAGTGAAGGGAGGTTGGACACTGAAGCTTTCTTT. It translates to CASSEGRLDTEAFF.

The CDR3 loop reads CASSGFATGGNTIYF. Written as DNA, the CDR3 is TGTGCCAGCAGTGGGTTCGCTACGGGGGGAAACACCATATATTTT. V usage is TRBV28 and J usage is TRBJ1-3; unclear D gene. The CDR3 loop spans 15 amino acids. V lost 5 bases and J lost 4, with 15 bases in between. From germline, CDR1 is MDHEN and CDR2 SYDVKM.

The V gene is TRBV12-5, the J gene TRBJ1-3; the match to TRBD1 covers 8 bases. Germline trimming cut 4 bases from V and 0 bases from J; bases unmatched to any gene: 14. CDR3 length: 19 amino acids. Germline CDR1 is LGHNT and CDR2 is FRNRAP. CDR3 amino acids: CASGSILLHRGDSGNTIYF. The DNA of the CDR3 is TGTGCTAGTGGTTCCATACTACTGCACAGGGGGGACTCTGGAAACACCATATATTTT. The whole variable domain, filled in from reference TRBV12-5 and TRBJ1-3, reads DARVTQTPRHKVTEMGQEVTMRCQPILGHNTVFWYRQTMMQGLELLAYFRNRAPLDDSGMPKDRFSAEMPDATLATLKIQPSEPRDSAVYFCASGSILLHRGDSGNTIYFGEGSWLTVV.

The rearrangement uses TRBV7-2 and TRBJ2-1; D is undetermined. This CDR3 has 11 amino acids. Germline CDR1 SGHTA, CDR2 FQGNSA. The V end was cut by 7 bases, the J end by 8 bases, with 9 bases between. CDR3 residues: CASTGSDEQFF. The CDR3 nucleotides are TGTGCCAGCACCGGATCCGATGAGCAGTTCTTC.